Below, 24 T cell receptor beta chains from the same sample are listed, as sequenced in a study of cytotoxic CD8 clonotypes in ibrutinib-treated CLL. The table came from immunoSEQ multiplex PCR; TCRdb's copy has only in-frame clones and leaves some out. The sample has fewer than 400,000 clones, over 55% seen once. The sample here was PBMCs, taken after 36 months of ibrutinib treatment. The receptor set was obtained from a human donor with chronic lymphocytic leukemia.

The rearrangement uses TRBV2 and TRBJ1-5, with D maybe TRBD1 (6 bases). Germline V gene data show CDR1 as SNHLY and CDR2 as FYNNEI. The ends were cut back, 6 bases at V and 6 bases at J, with 12 bases in the middle. The CDR3 sequence is 13 residues long. CDR3 DNA sequence: TGTGCCAGCAGAGCAGGGGTGGGTCAGCCCCAGCATTTT. Encoded protein: CASRAGVGQPQHF.

This sequence joins TRBV15 and TRBJ1-6; D not certain. The V end was cut by 0 bases, the J end by 6 bases, with 9 bases between. The germline CDR1 and CDR2 sequences are LNHNV and YYDKDF (reference sequence). This CDR3 spans 15 amino acids. The CDR3 region is CATSRDRVGNSPLHF. DNA of the CDR3: TGTGCCACCAGCAGAGATAGGGTAGGTAATTCACCCCTCCACTTT. Full variable domain (missing parts from reference TRBV15 and TRBJ1-6): DAMVIQNPRYQVTQFGKPVTLSCSQTLNHNVMYWYQQKSSQAPKLLFHYYDKDFNNEADTPDNFQSRRPNTSFCFLDIRSPGLGDTAMYLCATSRDRVGNSPLHFGNGTRLTVT.

The table lists this clone with a few counts. This chain connects TRBV7-3 to TRBJ2-2, with D unclear. This CDR3 is 13 amino acids long. CDR1 is SGHTA and CDR2 is FQGTGA in the germline V gene. Trimming left V 3 bases short and J 4 bases short, with 6 bases between. CDR3 amino acids: CASSFKSTGELFF. For the CDR3, the DNA is TGTGCCAGCAGCTTTAAGTCCACCGGGGAGCTGTTTTTT.

The chain has TRBV7-9 and TRBJ2-7; 8 bases fit TRBD1. Trimming cost V 2 bases and J 2 bases; bases outside gene matches: 2. The CDR3 consists of 14 residues. Germline values: CDR1 SEHNR, CDR2 FQNEAQ (reference sequence). The CDR3 DNA sequence: TGTGCCAGCAGCTTACGGACAGGGACCTACGAGCAGTACTTC. Its translation is CASSLRTGTYEQYF.

The rearrangement links TRBV15 to TRBJ2-3; D possibly uses TRBD1 or TRBD2 (5 bases each). CDR3 length equals 15 residues. The germline gives CDR1 LNHNV, CDR2 YYDKDF (reference sequence). Trimming shortened V by 3 bases and J by 2 bases, and 12 bases separated the two germline ends. This chain's CDR3 is CATSRGDGLTDTQYF. CDR3 in DNA: TGTGCCACCAGCAGGGGGGACGGACTCACAGATACGCAGTATTTT.

The rearrangement uses TRBV7-3 and TRBJ2-2; unclear D gene. V shed 8 bases and J shed 1 base, with 11 bases lying between them. Germline CDR1 reads SGHTA; CDR2 reads FQGTGA. This CDR3 has 14 amino acids. The CDR3 protein is CASRNSVNTGELFF. The CDR3 nucleotides read TGTGCCAGCCGTAACTCAGTGAACACCGGGGAGCTGTTTTTT.

This clone was seen only once. The V gene is TRBV25-1, the J gene TRBJ1-4, with TRBD1 matching over 9 bases. Germline lookup yields CDR1 MGHDK and CDR2 SYGVNS. The length of the CDR3 is 16 residues. After removal of 3 bases from V and 7 bases from J, the junction contained 9 bases not matched to a gene. CDR3 sequence (DNA): TGTGCCAGCAGTGATCCGCTCGGGACAGGGACTGAAAAACTGTTTTTT. This gives the protein CASSDPLGTGTEKLFF.

This clone was found a few times. The rearrangement uses TRBV29-1 and TRBJ1-1; D ambiguous. The CDR3 consists of 11 residues. Germline CDR1 reads SQVTM; CDR2 reads ANQGSEA. The ends were cut back, 4 bases at V and 3 bases at J, with 6 bases in the middle. The chain's CDR3 is CSVARDTEAFF. CDR3 in DNA: TGCAGCGTTGCACGGGACACTGAAGCTTTCTTT.

The V and J genes are TRBV27 and TRBJ2-7, with 8 bases identical to TRBD2. The CDR3 extends over 15 amino acids. V lost 3 bases to trimming and J lost 2 bases; unmatched junction nucleotides: 6. CDR1 and CDR2 (germline): MNHEY, SMNVEV (reference sequence). The CDR3: CASSFVGGGTYEQYF. DNA of the CDR3: TGTGCCAGCAGTTTTGTAGGCGGGGGGACCTACGAGCAGTACTTC.

The chain uses TRBV14 and TRBJ1-6; D unresolved. V dropped 1 base and J dropped 13 bases, with 5 bases sitting between them. Germline V gene sequence: CDR1 SGHDN, CDR2 FVKESK. The CDR3 is made up of 11 amino acids. Written as DNA, the CDR3 is TGTGCCAGCAGCCAAGTATCTCCCCTCCACTTT. It codes for CASSQVSPLHF.

This clone has just a few counts. The genes are TRBV7-9 and TRBJ2-2, with D perhaps matching TRBD1 (6 bases). Trimming took 0 bases from V and 5 from J, leaving 7 bases between them. This CDR3 is built from 14 residues. CDR1 SEHNR and CDR2 FQNEAQ come from the germline V gene (reference sequence). The CDR3 loop reads CASSLATGTGELFF. In nucleotides, the CDR3 is TGTGCCAGCAGCTTAGCGACAGGAACCGGGGAGCTGTTTTTT. Together with reference TRBV7-9 and TRBJ2-2, the CDR3 gives the full variable domain: DTGVSQNPRHKITKRGQNVTFRCDPISEHNRLYWYRQTLGQGPEFLTYFQNEAQLEKSRLLSDRFSAERPKGSFSTLEIQRTEQGDSAMYLCASSLATGTGELFFGEGSRLTVL.

The chain has TRBV18 and TRBJ2-3; D not certain. Looked up from germline, CDR1 is KGHSH and CDR2 is LQKENI. Trimming took off 4 bases at V and 2 bases at J, with 7 bases between the two ends. This CDR3 comprises 13 residues. CDR3 nucleotides: TGTGCCAGCTCACGGGCAACCACAGATACGCAGTATTTT. Encoded protein: CASSRATTDTQYF.

This chain links TRBV18 with TRBJ1-2, with 9 bases matching TRBD1. The CDR3 spans 13 residues. Germline V gene lookup returns CDR1 KGHSH and CDR2 LQKENI. J was trimmed by 6 bases and V by 2 bases; bases with no gene match: 1. CDR3 coding DNA: TGTGCCAGCTCACCAAGACAGGGGGATGGCTACACCTTC. It is translated as CASSPRQGDGYTF.

The chain uses TRBV6-6 and TRBJ1-1, with a weak D call TRBD1 (5 bases). CDR3 length equals 14 residues. The V end lost 6 bases, the J end lost 5 bases, and 16 bases lay between the germline ends. Germline V gene lookup returns CDR1 MNHNY and CDR2 SVGAGI (reference sequence). The CDR3 spells CASSGTDLGTEAFF. CDR3 nucleotides: TGTGCCAGCAGCGGGACCGACTTAGGGACTGAAGCTTTCTTT.

In its sample, this clone was seen a few times. The genes are TRBV7-3 and TRBJ2-7; D unclear. CDR1 SGHTA and CDR2 FQGTGA come from the germline V gene. This CDR3 contains 16 residues. Trimming shortened V by 0 bases and J by 1 base, and 13 bases separated the two germline ends. The CDR3 DNA reads TGTGCCAGCAGCTTAACGGTGGGATGGGGATCCTACGAGCAGTACTTC. Amino acid sequence: CASSLTVGWGSYEQYF. The full variable domain, completed using reference TRBV7-3 and TRBJ2-7, is GAGVSQTPSNKVTEKGKYVELRCDPISGHTALYWYRQSLGQGPEFLIYFQGTGAADDSGLPNDRFFAVRPEGSVSTLKIQRTERGDSAVYLCASSLTVGWGSYEQYFGPGTRLTVT.

Here the CDR3 reads CASSQGWGTGVIGELFF. CDR3 sequence (DNA): TGCGCCAGCAGCCAAGGGTGGGGGACAGGGGTGATCGGGGAGCTGTTTTTT. The chain employs TRBV4-1 and TRBJ2-2; TRBD1 agrees at 10 bases. The ends lost 1 base at V and 7 bases at J; junction bases unmatched: 9. This CDR3 comprises 17 residues. Germline-derived CDR1 and CDR2 are MGHRA and YSYEKL.

The chain combines TRBV5-1 with TRBJ1-5; D is unclear. CDR3 length equals 13 residues. Trimming pared 4 bases from V and 3 bases from J, leaving 8 bases between. In germline, CDR1 is SGHRS, CDR2 YFSETQ. The CDR3 DNA sequence: TGCGCCAGCAGCAACGGCGACAATCAGCCCCAGCATTTT. This codes for CASSNGDNQPQHF.

The CDR3 loop is CASSYETGGLYGYTF. The CDR3 DNA follows: TGTGCCAGCAGCTATGAAACAGGGGGCCTTTATGGCTACACCTTC. The rearrangement joins TRBV9 to TRBJ1-2, with TRBD1 matching over 9 bases. Germline assignment: CDR1 SGDLS and CDR2 YYNGEE. This CDR3 has 15 amino acids. Unmatched junction bases numbered 9, after V lost 4 bases and J lost 5 bases.

The chain combines TRBV25-1 with TRBJ2-1; D could derive from TRBD1 or TRBD2 (5 bases each). CDR1 MGHDK and CDR2 SYGVNS come from the germline V gene. This CDR3 has 16 residues. Trimming stripped 5 bases from V and 5 bases from J, with 19 bases between. For the CDR3, the DNA is TGTGCCAGCAGTCCCCTCTGGGGGACCACTAACAATGAGCAGTTCTTC. This codes for CASSPLWGTTNNEQFF. The full variable domain, completed using reference TRBV25-1 and TRBJ2-1, is EADIYQTPRYLVIGTGKKITLECSQTMGHDKMYWYQQDPGMELHLIHYSYGVNSTEKGDLSSESTVSRIRTEHFPLTLESARPSHTSQYLCASSPLWGTTNNEQFFGPGTRLTVL.

The rearrangement uses TRBV7-9 and TRBJ1-2; possibly TRBD1 for D (5 bases). CDR3 size: 15 residues. V was trimmed by 5 bases and J by 0 bases, leaving 13 bases between them. The V gene's germline CDR1 is SEHNR and CDR2 FQNEAQ (reference sequence). The CDR3 is CASSLGERPNYGYTF. DNA for the CDR3: TGTGCCAGCAGCCTAGGGGAGCGCCCTAACTATGGCTACACCTTC. Using reference TRBV7-9 and TRBJ1-2 for the parts outside the CDR3, the full variable domain is DTGVSQNPRHKITKRGQNVTFRCDPISEHNRLYWYRQTLGQGPEFLTYFQNEAQLEKSRLLSDRFSAERPKGSFSTLEIQRTEQGDSAMYLCASSLGERPNYGYTFGSGTRLTVV.

This clone was counted once. The chain carries TRBV4-2 and TRBJ2-1; 10 bases fit TRBD2. Germline CDR1 and CDR2: LGHNA and YNFKEQ. The CDR3 consists of 17 residues. The V segment lost 4 bases and the J segment 3 bases; nucleotides outside the gene matches: 9. CDR3 coding DNA: TGTGCCAGCAGCCTTTTAAAAGCGGGGGGGTTCTACAATGAGCAGTTCTTC. It specifies CASSLLKAGGFYNEQFF.

The rearrangement links TRBV7-9 to TRBJ2-5, with D hard to call. CDR1 and CDR2 (germline): SEHNR, FQNEAQ (reference sequence). The CDR3 loop spans 13 amino acids. The V end lost 3 bases, the J end lost 1 base, and 6 bases lay between the germline ends. The CDR3 DNA sequence: TGTGCCAGCAGCTTTTGGGGCCAAGAGACCCAGTACTTC. Amino acids: CASSFWGQETQYF.

There are a few counts of this clone. This chain connects TRBV11-2 to TRBJ2-2; D ambiguous. CDR1 and CDR2 (germline): SGHAT, FQNNGV. V dropped 2 bases and J dropped 6 bases, with 4 bases sitting between them. This CDR3 contains 12 residues. Here the CDR3 DNA reads TGTGCCAGCAGCTTATTGTCCGGGGAGCTGTTTTTT. Residues: CASSLLSGELFF.

V gene TRBV18 combines with J gene TRBJ1-2, with 7 bases fitting TRBD1. The CDR3 consists of 14 residues. Germline-derived CDR1 and CDR2 are KGHSH and LQKENI. The V segment lost 3 bases and the J segment 3 bases; nucleotides outside the gene matches: 4. In DNA form, the CDR3 reads TGTGCCAGCTCACCTTACCAGGGGGACTATGGCTACACCTTC. Translating it yields CASSPYQGDYGYTF.